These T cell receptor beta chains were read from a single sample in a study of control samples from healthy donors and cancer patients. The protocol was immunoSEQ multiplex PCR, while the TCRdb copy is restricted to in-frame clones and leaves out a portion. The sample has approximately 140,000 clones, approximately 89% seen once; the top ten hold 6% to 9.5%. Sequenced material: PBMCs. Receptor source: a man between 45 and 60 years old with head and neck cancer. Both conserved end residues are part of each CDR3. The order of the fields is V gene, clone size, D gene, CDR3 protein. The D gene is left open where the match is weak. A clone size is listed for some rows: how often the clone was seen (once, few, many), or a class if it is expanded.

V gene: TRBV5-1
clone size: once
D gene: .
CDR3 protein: CASSLRAGAEETQYF

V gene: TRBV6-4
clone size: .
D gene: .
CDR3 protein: CASSDKREDQPQHF

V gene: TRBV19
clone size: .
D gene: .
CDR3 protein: CASSNPGHTNEQFF

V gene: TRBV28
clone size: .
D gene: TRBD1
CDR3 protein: CASSFGTAYEQYF

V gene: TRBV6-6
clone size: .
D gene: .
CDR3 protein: CASSYEANYGYTF

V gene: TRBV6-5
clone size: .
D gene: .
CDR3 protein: CASRSTANHGYTF

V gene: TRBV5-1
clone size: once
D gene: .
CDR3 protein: CASSLEDSYEQYF

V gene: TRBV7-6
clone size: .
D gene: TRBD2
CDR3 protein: CASSLVIGAGVYEQYF

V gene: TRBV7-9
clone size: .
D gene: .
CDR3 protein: CASSSTRDTGELFF

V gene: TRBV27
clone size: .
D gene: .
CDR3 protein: CASSLTGIVLDTEAFF

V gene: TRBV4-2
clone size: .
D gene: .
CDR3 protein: CASSQTDSQEQYF

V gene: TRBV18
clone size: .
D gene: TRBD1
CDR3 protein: CASSPDRGKQPQHF

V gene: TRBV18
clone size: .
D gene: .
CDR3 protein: CASSPSEERGEKLFF

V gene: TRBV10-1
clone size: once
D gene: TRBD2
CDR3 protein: CASSESRRGASGGSDTQYF

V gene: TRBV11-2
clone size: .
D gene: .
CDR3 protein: CASSLGAGDEQFF

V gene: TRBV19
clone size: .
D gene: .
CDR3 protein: CASSKEEWGNTEAFF

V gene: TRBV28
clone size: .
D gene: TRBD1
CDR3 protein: CASSTRDSYSPLHF

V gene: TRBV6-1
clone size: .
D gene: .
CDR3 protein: CASSERAGDSPLHF

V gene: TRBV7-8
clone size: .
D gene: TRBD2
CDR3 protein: CASSPVHGGTYEQYF

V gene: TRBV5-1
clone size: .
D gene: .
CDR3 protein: CASSFDTFNYGYTF

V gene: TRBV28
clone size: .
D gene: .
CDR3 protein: CASSTSRVRVSRETQYF

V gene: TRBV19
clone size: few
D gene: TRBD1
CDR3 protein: CASKGIGTAPSGANVLTF

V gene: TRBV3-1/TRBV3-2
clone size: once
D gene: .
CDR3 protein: CASSRDTGRYQPQHF

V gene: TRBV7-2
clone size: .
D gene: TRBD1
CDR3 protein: CASSLDLGRGNEQFF

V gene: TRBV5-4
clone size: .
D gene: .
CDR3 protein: CASSLQGNTEAFF

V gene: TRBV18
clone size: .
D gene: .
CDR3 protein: CASSLRSGTASSEQYF

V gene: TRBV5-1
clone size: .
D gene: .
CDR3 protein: CASSFFRQGDDEQYF

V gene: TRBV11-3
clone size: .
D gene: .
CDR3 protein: CASSLYGQETQYF

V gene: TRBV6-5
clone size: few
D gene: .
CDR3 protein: CASSYSIRTYYNEQFF

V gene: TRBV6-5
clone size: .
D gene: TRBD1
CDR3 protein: CASSTGVLLHQPQHF

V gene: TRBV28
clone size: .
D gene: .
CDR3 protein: CASSPGGGFYQPQHF

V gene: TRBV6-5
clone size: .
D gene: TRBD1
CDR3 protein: CASRANRGAYEQYF

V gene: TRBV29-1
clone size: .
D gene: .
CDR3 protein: CSGMGGQGRGTEAFF

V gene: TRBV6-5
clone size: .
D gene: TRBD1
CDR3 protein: CASSMDRNIQYF

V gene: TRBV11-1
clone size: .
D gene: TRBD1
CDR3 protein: CASSLGTGNTEAFF

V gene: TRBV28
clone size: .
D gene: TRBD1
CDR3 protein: CASSQGTEKYEQYF

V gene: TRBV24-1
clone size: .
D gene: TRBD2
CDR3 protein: CATSATGLAGGPPETQYF

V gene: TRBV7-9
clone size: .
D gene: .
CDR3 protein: CASSQQGGEETQYF

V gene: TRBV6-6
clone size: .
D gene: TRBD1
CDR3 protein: CATTGDLSGNTIYF

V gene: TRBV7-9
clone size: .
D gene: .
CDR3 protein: CASSFGNTEAFF

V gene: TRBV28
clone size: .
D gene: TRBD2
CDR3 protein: CASSLRLAGFPSEQYF

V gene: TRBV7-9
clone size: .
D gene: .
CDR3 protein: CASSLDISFYEQYF

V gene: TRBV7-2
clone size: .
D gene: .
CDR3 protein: CASSNPPYYEQYF

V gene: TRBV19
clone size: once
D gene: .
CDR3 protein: CASSMGGKNEQFF

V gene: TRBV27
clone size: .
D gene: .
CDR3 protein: CASSPEAKANYGYTF